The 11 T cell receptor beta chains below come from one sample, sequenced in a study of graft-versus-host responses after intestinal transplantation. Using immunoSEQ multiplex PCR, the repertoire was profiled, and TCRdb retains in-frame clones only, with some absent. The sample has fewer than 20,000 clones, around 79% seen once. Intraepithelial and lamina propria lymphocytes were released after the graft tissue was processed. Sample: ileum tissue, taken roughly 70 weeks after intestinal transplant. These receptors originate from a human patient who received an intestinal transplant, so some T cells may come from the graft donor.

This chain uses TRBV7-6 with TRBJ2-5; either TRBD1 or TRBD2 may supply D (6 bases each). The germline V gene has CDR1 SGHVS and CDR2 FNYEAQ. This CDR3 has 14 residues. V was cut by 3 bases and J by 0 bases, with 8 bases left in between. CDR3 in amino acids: CASSFGGHQETQYF. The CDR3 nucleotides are TGTGCCAGCAGCTTCGGGGGCCACCAAGAGACCCAGTACTTC.

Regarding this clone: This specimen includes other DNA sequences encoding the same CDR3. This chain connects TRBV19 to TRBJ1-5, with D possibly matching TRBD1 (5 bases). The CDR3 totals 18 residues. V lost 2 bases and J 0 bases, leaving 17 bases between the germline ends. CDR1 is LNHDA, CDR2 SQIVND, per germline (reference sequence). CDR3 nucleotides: TGTGCCAGTAGTATATGGGGTGGGGACGGACATAGCAATCAGCCCCAGCATTTT. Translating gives CASSIWGGDGHSNQPQHF.

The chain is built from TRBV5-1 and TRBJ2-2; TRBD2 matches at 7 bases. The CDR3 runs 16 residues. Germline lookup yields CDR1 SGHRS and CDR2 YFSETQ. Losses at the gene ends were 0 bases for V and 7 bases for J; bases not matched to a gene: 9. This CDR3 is CASSLERGRRGGELFF. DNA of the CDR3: TGCGCCAGCAGCTTGGAGCGGGGCCGTCGGGGCGGGGAGCTGTTTTTT.

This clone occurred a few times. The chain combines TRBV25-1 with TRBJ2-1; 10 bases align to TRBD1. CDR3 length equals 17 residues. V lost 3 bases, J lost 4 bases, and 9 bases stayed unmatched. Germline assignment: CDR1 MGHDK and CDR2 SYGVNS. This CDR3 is CASSDDRWDRGYNEQFF. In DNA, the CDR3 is TGTGCCAGCAGTGATGATCGTTGGGACAGGGGATACAATGAGCAGTTCTTC.

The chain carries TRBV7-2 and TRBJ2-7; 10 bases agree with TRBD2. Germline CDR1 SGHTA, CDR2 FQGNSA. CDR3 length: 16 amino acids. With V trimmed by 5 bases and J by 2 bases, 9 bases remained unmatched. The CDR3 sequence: CASSPLGAGGTYEQYF. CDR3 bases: TGTGCCAGCAGCCCCCTTGGAGCGGGGGGGACCTACGAGCAGTACTTC.

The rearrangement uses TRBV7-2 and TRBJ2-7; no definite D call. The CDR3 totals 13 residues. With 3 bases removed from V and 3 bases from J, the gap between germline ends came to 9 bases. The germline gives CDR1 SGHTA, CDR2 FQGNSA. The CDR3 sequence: CASSFGNNYEQYF. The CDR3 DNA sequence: TGTGCCAGCAGCTTTGGGAACAACTACGAGCAGTACTTC.

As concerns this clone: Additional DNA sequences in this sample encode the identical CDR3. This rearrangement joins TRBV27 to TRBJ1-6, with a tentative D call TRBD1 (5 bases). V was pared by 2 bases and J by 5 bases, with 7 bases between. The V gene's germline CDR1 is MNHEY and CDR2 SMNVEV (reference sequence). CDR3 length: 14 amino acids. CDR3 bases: TGTGCCAGCAGTTTAGGGGCGGATAATTCACCCCTCCACTTT. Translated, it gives CASSLGADNSPLHF.

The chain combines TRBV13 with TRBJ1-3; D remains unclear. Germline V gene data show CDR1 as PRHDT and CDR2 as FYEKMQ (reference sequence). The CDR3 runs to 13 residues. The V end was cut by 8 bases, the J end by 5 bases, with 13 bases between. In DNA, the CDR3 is TGTGCCAGCGGGAGGAGAGAAAGAAACACCATATATTTT. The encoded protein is CASGRRERNTIYF.

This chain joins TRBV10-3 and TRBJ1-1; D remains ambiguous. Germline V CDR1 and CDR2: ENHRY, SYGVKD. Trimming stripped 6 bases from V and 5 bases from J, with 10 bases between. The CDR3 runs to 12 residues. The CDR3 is CAIRDFRTEAFF. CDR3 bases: TGTGCCATCAGGGATTTTAGGACTGAAGCTTTCTTT.

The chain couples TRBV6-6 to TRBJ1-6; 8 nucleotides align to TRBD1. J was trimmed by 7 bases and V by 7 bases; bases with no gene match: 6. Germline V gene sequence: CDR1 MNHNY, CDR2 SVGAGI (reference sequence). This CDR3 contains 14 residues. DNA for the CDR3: TGTGCCAGCAATGGACAGGGCGCAAATTCACCCCTCCACTTT. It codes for CASNGQGANSPLHF.

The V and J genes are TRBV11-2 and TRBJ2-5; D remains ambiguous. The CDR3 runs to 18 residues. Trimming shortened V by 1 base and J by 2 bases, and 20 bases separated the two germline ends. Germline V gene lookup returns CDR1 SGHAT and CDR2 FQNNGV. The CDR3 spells CASSLASGRRLYQETQYF. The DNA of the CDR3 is TGTGCCAGCAGCTTAGCGTCCGGCAGGCGGCTCTATCAAGAGACCCAGTACTTC.